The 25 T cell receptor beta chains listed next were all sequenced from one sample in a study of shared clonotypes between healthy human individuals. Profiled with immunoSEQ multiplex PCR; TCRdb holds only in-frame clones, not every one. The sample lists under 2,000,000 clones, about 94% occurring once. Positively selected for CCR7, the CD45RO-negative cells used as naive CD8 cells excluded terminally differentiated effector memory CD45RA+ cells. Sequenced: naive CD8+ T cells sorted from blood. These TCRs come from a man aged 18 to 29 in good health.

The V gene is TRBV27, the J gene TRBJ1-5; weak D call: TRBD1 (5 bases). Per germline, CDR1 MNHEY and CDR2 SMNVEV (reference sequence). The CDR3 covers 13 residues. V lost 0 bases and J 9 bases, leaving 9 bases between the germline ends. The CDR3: CASSLSGRMPQHF. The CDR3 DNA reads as TGTGCCAGCAGTTTATCGGGACGGATGCCCCAGCATTTT.

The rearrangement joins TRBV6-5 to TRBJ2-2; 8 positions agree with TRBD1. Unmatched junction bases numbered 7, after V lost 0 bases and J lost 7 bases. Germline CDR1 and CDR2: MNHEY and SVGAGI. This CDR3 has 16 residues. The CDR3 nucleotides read TGTGCCAGCAGTTACTCCGTAAGGACAGGGATCGGGGAGCTGTTTTTT. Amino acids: CASSYSVRTGIGELFF.

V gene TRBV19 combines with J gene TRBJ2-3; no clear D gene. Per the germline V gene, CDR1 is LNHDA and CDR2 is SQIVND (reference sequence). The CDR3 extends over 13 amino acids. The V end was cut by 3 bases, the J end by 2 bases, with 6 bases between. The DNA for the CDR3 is TGTGCCAGTAGTATGATTGTCACAGATACGCAGTATTTT. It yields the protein CASSMIVTDTQYF.

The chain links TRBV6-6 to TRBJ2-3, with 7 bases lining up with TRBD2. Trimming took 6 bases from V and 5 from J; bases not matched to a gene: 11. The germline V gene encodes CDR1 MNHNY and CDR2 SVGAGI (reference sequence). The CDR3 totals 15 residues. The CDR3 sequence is CASSLGDGGGDTQYF. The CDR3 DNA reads TGTGCCAGCAGCCTCGGGGATGGGGGGGGAGATACGCAGTATTTT.

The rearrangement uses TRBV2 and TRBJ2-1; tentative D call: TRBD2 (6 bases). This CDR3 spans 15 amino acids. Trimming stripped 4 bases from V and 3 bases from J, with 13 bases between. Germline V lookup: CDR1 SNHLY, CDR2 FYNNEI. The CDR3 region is CASSGGAGYYNEQFF. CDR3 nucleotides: TGTGCCAGCAGTGGTGGAGCGGGCTACTACAATGAGCAGTTCTTC.

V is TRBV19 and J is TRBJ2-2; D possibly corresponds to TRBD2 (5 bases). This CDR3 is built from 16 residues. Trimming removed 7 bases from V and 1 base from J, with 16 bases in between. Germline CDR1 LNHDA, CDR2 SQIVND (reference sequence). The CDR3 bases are TGTGCCAGTACCCAGGTCGGGGTAGGGAACACCGGGGAGCTGTTTTTT. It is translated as CASTQVGVGNTGELFF.

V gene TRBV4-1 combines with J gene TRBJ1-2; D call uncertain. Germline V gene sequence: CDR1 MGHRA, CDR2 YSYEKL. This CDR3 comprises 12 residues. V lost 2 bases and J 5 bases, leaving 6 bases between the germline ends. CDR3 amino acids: CASSQLGYGYTF. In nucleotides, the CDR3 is TGCGCCAGCAGCCAACTAGGTTATGGCTACACCTTC.

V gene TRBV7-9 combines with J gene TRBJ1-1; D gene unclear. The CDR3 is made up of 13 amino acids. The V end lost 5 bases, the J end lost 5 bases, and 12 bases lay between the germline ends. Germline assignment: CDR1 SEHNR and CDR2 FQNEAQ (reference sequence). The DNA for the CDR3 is TGTGCCAGCAGCGACGGGCCTGGGACTGAAGCTTTCTTT. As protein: CASSDGPGTEAFF. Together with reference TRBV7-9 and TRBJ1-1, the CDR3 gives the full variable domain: DTGVSQNPRHKITKRGQNVTFRCDPISEHNRLYWYRQTLGQGPEFLTYFQNEAQLEKSRLLSDRFSAERPKGSFSTLEIQRTEQGDSAMYLCASSDGPGTEAFFGQGTRLTVV.

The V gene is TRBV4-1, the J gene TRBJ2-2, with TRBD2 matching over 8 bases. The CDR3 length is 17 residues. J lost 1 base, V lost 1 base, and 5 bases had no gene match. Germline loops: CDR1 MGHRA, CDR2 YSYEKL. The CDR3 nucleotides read TGCGCCAGCAGCCAAGCGTCAGGGACTAGGAACACCGGGGAGCTGTTTTTT. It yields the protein CASSQASGTRNTGELFF.

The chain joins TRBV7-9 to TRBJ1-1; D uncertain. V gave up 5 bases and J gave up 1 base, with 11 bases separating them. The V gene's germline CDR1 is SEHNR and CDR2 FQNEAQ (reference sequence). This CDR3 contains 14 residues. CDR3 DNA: TGTGCCAGCAGCCCCCAGGTCCCGAACACTGAAGCTTTCTTT. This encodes CASSPQVPNTEAFF.

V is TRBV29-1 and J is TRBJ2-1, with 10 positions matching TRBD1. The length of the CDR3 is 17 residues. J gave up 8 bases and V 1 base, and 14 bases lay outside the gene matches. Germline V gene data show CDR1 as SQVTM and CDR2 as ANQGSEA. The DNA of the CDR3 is TGCAGCGTTGAAGTACTACGGAAGACAGGGGGCGGCTATGAGCAGTTCTTC. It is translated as CSVEVLRKTGGGYEQFF.

The CDR3 loop is CASSYYTGTGDGYTF. The CDR3 DNA reads TGTGCCAGCAGTTACTACACCGGGACAGGGGATGGCTACACCTTC. The chain combines TRBV6-6 with TRBJ1-2, with TRBD1 matching 10 bases. Germline assignment: CDR1 MNHNY and CDR2 SVGAGI (reference sequence). V dropped 1 base and J dropped 6; count of bases not matched to a gene: 5. The CDR3 length is 15 residues.

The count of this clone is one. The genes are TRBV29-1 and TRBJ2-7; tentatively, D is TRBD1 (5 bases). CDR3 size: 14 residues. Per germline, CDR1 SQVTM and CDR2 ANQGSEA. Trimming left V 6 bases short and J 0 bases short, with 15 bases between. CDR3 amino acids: CSVTRLTDSYEQYF. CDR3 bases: TGCAGCGTCACAAGACTGACAGACTCCTACGAGCAGTACTTC.

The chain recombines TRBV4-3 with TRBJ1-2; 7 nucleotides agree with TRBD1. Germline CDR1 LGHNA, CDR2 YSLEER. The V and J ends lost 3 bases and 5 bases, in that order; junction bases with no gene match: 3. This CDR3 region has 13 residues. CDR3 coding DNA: TGCGCCAGCAGCCATGGACAGGAGTATGGCTACACCTTC. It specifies CASSHGQEYGYTF.

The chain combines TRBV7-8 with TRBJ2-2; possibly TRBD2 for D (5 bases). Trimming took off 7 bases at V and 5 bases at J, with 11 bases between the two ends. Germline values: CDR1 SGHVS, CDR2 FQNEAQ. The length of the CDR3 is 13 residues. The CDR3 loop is CASTGSDTGELFF. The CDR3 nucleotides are TGTGCCAGCACGGGGAGTGATACCGGGGAGCTGTTTTTT. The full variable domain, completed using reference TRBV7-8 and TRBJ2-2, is GAGVSQSPRYKVAKRGQDVALRCDPISGHVSLFWYQQALGQGPEFLTYFQNEAQLDKSGLPSDRFFAERPEGSVSTLKIQRTQQEDSAVYLCASTGSDTGELFFGEGSRLTVL.

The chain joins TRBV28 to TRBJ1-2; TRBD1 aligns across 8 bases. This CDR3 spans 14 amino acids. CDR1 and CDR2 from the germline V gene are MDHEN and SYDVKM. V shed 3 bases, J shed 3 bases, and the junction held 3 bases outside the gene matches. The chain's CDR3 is CASSLTGAYYGYTF. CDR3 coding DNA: TGTGCCAGCAGTTTGACAGGGGCATACTATGGCTACACCTTC.

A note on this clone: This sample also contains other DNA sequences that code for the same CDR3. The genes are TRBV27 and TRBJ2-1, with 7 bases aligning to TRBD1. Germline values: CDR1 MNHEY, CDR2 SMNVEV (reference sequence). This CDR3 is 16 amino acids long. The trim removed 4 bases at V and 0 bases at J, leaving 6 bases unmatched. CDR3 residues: CASSSTGLSSYNEQFF. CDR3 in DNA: TGTGCCAGCAGTTCGACAGGGCTAAGCTCCTACAATGAGCAGTTCTTC.

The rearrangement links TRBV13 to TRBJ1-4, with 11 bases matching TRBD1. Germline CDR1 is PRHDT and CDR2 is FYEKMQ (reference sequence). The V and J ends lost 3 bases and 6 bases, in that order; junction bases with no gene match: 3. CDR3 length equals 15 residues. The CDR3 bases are TGTGCCAGCAGCTTCTTGGGACAGGGGGATGAAAAACTGTTTTTT. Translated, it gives CASSFLGQGDEKLFF.

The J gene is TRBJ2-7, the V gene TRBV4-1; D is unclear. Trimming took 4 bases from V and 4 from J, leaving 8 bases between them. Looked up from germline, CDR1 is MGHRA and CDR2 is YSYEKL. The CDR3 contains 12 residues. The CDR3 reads CASSPPDYEQYF. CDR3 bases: TGCGCCAGCAGCCCTCCAGATTACGAGCAGTACTTC.

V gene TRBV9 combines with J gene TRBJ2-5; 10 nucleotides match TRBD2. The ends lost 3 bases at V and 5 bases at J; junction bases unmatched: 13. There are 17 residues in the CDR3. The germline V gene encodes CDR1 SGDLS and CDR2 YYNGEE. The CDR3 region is CASSAGQTSGWGETQYF. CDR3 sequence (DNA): TGTGCCAGCAGCGCAGGGCAGACTAGCGGGTGGGGGGAGACCCAGTACTTC.

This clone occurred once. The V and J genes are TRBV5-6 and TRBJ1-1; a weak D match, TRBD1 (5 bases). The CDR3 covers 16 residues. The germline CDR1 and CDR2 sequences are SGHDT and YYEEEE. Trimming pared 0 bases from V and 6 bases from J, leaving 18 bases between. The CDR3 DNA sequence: TGTGCCAGCAGCTTGGTCCCAGGGAGTGCGTTTGCTGAAGCTTTCTTT. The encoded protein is CASSLVPGSAFAEAFF.

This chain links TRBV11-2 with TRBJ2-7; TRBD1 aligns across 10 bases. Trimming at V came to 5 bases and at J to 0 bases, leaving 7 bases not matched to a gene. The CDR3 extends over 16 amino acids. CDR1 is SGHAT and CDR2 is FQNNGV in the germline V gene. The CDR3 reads CASSPRTGGNSYEQYF. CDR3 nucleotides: TGTGCCAGCAGCCCCCGGACAGGGGGAAACTCCTACGAGCAGTACTTC.

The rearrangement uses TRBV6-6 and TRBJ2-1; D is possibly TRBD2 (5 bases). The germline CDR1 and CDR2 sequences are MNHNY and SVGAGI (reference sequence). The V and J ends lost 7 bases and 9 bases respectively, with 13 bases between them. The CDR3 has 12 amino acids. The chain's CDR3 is CASTFEAGEQFF. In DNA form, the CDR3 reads TGTGCCAGCACCTTCGAGGCGGGTGAGCAGTTCTTC.

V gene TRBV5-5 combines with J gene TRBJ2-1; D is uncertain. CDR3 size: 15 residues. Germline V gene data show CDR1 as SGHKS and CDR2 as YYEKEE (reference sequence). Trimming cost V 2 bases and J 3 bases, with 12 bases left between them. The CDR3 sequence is CASSLQGNVYNEQFF. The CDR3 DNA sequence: TGTGCCAGCAGCTTACAAGGGAACGTCTACAATGAGCAGTTCTTC. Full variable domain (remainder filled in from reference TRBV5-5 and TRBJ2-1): DAGVTQSPTHLIKTRGQQVTLRCSPISGHKSVSWYQQVLGQGPQFIFQYYEKEERGRGNFPDRFSARQFPNYSSELNVNALLLGDSALYLCASSLQGNVYNEQFFGPGTRLTVL.

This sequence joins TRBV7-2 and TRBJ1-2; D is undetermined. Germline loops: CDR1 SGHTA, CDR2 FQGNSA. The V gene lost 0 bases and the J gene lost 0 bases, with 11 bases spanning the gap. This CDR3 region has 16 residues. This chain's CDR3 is CASSLAVQNTNYGYTF. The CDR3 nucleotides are TGTGCCAGCAGCTTAGCTGTACAGAATACTAACTATGGCTACACCTTC.